The rows below give T cell receptor beta chains drawn from one sample of a study of blood T cells in healthy people across ages. Each CDR3 protein gets one entry after TCRdb re-called the 5' RACE reads with MiXCR. The sample has approximately 600,000 distinct CDR3 sequences; about 54% are singletons. Sequencing used blood. The receptors shown here come from a man aged 55 to 69 in good health. CDR3s include the opening cysteine and the closing phenylalanine or tryptophan. The order of the fields is CDR3 protein, CDR3 DNA, V gene, D gene, CDR3 length, J gene, clone size. A D gene is named only where the DNA matches it firmly. Size tells how often a clone was seen (once, few, many) or the class of an expanded clone, and some rows leave it out.

CASSLDGEETEAFF TGCGCCAGCAGCTTGGATGGGGAGGAGACTGAAGCTTTCTTT TRBV5-1 - 14 TRBJ1-1 -
CASSQVTGALYNEQFF TGTGCCAGCAGCCAAGTGACGGGGGCCCTCTACAATGAGCAGTTCTTC TRBV3-1 - 16 TRBJ2-1 -
CASSTGAQNYGYTF TGTGCCAGCAGTACTGGGGCGCAGAACTATGGCTACACCTTC TRBV28 - 14 TRBJ1-2 -
CASRRNRATTDTQYF TGTGCCAGCAGGCGAAACAGGGCTACCACAGATACGCAGTATTTT TRBV7-2 - 15 TRBJ2-3 -
CASNPRRGYQETQYF TGTGCCAGCAACCCGCGGCGGGGCTACCAAGAGACCCAGTACTTC TRBV6-2/TRBV6-3 - 15 TRBJ2-5 -
CASSQGGQGAGSSPLHF TGCGCCAGCAGCCAAGGAGGCCAGGGGGCAGGAAGTTCACCCCTCCACTTT TRBV4-1 TRBD1 17 TRBJ1-6 -
CAIGGTGQQETQYF TGTGCCATCGGGGGAACTGGACAGCAAGAGACCCAGTACTTC TRBV10-3 - 14 TRBJ2-5 few
CASSLVGLSSYEQYF TGTGCCAGCAGCTTAGTTGGACTATCATCCTACGAGCAGTACTTC TRBV7-2 - 15 TRBJ2-7 -
CASSDQGGSYNEQFF TGCGCCAGCAGCGACCAGGGGGGCTCCTACAATGAGCAGTTCTTC TRBV5-1 - 15 TRBJ2-1 few
CASSRAGFLTDTQYF TGTGCCAGCAGCAGAGCCGGGTTCCTCACAGATACGCAGTATTTT TRBV7-2 - 15 TRBJ2-3 -
CSVHVGGNTEAFF TGCAGCGTCCACGTGGGGGGTAACACTGAAGCTTTCTTT TRBV29-1 - 13 TRBJ1-1 once
CASSRDLQAGELFF TGTGCCAGCAGTAGGGACCTCCAGGCCGGGGAGCTGTTTTTT TRBV6-5 - 14 TRBJ2-2 -
CASSSPRGPSTDTQYF TGTGCCAGCAGTTCACCCAGAGGCCCTAGCACAGATACGCAGTATTTT TRBV6-1 - 16 TRBJ2-3 -
CASSLEAKNTEAFF TGCGCCAGCAGCTTGGAAGCGAAAAACACTGAAGCTTTCTTT TRBV5-1 - 14 TRBJ1-1 few
CASSFYRGQGSPLHF TGTGCCAGCAGCTTCTACAGGGGGCAAGGTTCACCCCTCCACTTT TRBV11-2 TRBD1 15 TRBJ1-6 -
CASRTNGANVLTF TGTGCCAGCCGCACTAACGGGGCCAACGTCCTGACTTTC TRBV28 - 13 TRBJ2-6 -
CASSPKQGWYQETQYF TGTGCCAGCAGTCCAAAACAGGGTTGGTACCAAGAGACCCAGTACTTC TRBV12-3/TRBV12-4 - 16 TRBJ2-5 few
CASSPVGNSGDTQYF TGTGCCAGCAGCCCTGTAGGAAACAGCGGAGATACGCAGTATTTT TRBV9 - 15 TRBJ2-3 once
CASSPGGYYGYTF TGTGCCAGCAGCCCCGGGGGCTACTATGGCTACACCTTC TRBV6-6 - 13 TRBJ1-2 few
CASSQAGTGDLAKNIQYF TGCGCCAGCAGCCAGGCCGGGACAGGGGATCTAGCCAAAAACATTCAGTACTTC TRBV4-1 TRBD1 18 TRBJ2-4 -
CASSAAGQGVYGYTF TGTGCCAGCAGTGCAGCGGGACAGGGAGTTTATGGCTACACCTTC TRBV27 TRBD1 15 TRBJ1-2 -
CASSFGGRADVQYF TGTGCCAGCAGTTTTGGGGGGAGAGCAGATGTGCAGTATTTT TRBV12-3/TRBV12-4 - 14 TRBJ2-3 many
CASSDPHWTGINEQFF TGCGCCAGCAGTGACCCTCACTGGACAGGGATCAATGAGCAGTTCTTC TRBV10-2 TRBD1 16 TRBJ2-1 -
CASSENPIYGYTF TGTGCCAGCAGTGAAAACCCCATCTATGGCTACACCTTC TRBV6-1 - 13 TRBJ1-2 -
CASSSQGSGTAQHF TGTGCCAGCAGCTCACAGGGGTCCGGAACGGCCCAGCATTTT TRBV7-2 TRBD1 14 TRBJ1-5 few
CASLRRQSNSPLHF TGTGCCAGCCTAAGGCGGCAGAGCAATTCACCCCTCCACTTT TRBV12-3/TRBV12-4 - 14 TRBJ1-6 -
CASSPPSGAHEQFF TGTGCCAGCTCACCCCCCTCAGGGGCCCATGAGCAGTTCTTC TRBV18 - 14 TRBJ2-1 few
CASSRGTSGGSVYYEQYF TGTGCCAGCAGCCGGGGGACTAGCGGGGGGTCCGTGTACTACGAGCAGTACTTC TRBV4-2 TRBD2 18 TRBJ2-7 -
CASSTRTADYEQYF TGTGCTAGCAGCACCCGGACAGCCGACTACGAGCAGTACTTC TRBV7-2 - 14 TRBJ2-7 -
CASSLVNSNEQFF TGCGCCAGCAGCTTGGTGAATAGCAATGAGCAGTTCTTC TRBV5-1 - 13 TRBJ2-1 few
CASREEGAGGYYEQYF TGTGCCAGCCGCGAAGAGGGGGCGGGGGGCTACTACGAGCAGTACTTC TRBV5-6 - 16 TRBJ2-7 -
CTTSRDRGLILYEQYF TGTACCACCAGCAGAGATCGGGGGCTAATACTCTACGAGCAGTACTTC TRBV15 - 16 TRBJ2-7 -
CASSPSGPNWQGTKNIQYF TGTGCCAGCAGCCCATCGGGGCCGAACTGGCAAGGAACCAAAAACATTCAGTACTTC TRBV7-9 - 19 TRBJ2-4 -
CASWDPLETQYF TGTGCCAGCTGGGACCCCCTGGAGACCCAGTACTTC TRBV27 - 12 TRBJ2-5 few
CASRAGGTGGWEKLFF TGTGCCAGCAGAGCCGGCGGGACAGGGGGTTGGGAAAAACTGTTTTTT TRBV6-5 TRBD1 16 TRBJ1-4 once
CSVEGAGEGVGEQFF TGCAGCGTTGAAGGCGCTGGCGAAGGGGTAGGAGAGCAGTTCTTC TRBV29-1 - 15 TRBJ2-1 -
CASSFSRSHEQFF TGCGCCAGCAGCTTTTCTAGATCCCATGAGCAGTTCTTC TRBV5-1 - 13 TRBJ2-1 -
CASSPGTADGSPLHF TGTGCCAGCAGTCCCGGGACAGCCGATGGTTCACCCCTCCACTTT TRBV12-3/TRBV12-4 TRBD1 15 TRBJ1-6 -
CASSEPGGSPLHF TGTGCCAGCAGTGAACCAGGGGGTTCACCCCTCCACTTT TRBV25-1 TRBD1 13 TRBJ1-6 -
CASSATRGFSGQFF TGTGCCAGCAGCGCCACCAGAGGCTTCTCGGGGCAGTTCTTC TRBV13 - 14 TRBJ2-1 -
CASSHRGSETQYF TGTGCCAGCAGCCACCGCGGGTCAGAGACCCAGTACTTC TRBV3-1 - 13 TRBJ2-5 -
CASSSGGLGASYDEQFF TGTGCCAGCAGCTCCGGTGGGCTAGGAGCGTCATACGATGAGCAGTTCTTC TRBV7-9 - 17 TRBJ2-1 few
CASSLGLTRGETQYF TGTGCCAGCAGCTTAGGCCTGACGAGGGGGGAGACCCAGTACTTC TRBV7-6 - 15 TRBJ2-5 -